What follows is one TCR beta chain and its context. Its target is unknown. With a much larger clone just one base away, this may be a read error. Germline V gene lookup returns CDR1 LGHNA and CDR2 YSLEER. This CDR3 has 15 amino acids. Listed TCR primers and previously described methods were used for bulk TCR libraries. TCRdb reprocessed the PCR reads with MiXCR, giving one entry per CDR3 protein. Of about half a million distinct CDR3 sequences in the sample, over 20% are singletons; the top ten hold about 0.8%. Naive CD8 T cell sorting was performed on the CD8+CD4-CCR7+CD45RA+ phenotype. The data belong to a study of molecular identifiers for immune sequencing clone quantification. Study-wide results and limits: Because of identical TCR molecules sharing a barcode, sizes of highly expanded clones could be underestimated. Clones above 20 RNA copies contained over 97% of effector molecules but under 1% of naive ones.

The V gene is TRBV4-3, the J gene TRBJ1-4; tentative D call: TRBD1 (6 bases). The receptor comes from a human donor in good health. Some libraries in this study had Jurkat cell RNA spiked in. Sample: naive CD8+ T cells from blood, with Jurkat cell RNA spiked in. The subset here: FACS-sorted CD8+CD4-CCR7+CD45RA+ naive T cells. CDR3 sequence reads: CASSATRGAGERLFF. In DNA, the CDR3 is TGCGCCAGCAGCGCGACCAGGGGCGCGGGGGAAAGACTGTTTTTT.